This T cell receptor (beta chain) appears in the sequencing data of a study of neurological immune-mediated disorders. Whole-study results and caveats: Falling below healthy controls, multiple sclerosis showed the least TCR clonal expansion, while HTLV-1-associated myelopathy showed the most. TCR-beta repertoires seemed private in all groups, with no expanded CDR3 amino acid sequences shared.

The CDR3 has 14 residues. Germline assignment: CDR1 ENHRY and CDR2 SYGVKD. V lost 7 bases and J 2 bases, leaving 14 bases between the germline ends. Over 190 million TCR-beta sequences from 15-18 subjects came out of each sequencing run. TCRdb ran MiXCR on the 5' RACE reads and lists one entry per CDR3 protein. Here the sample spans approximately 38,000 distinct CDR3 sequences, 7% to 8.5% being singletons. This clonotype was found many times. What it binds is not known. The rearrangement uses TRBV10-3 and TRBJ2-5, with a tentative D call TRBD1 (6 bases). The material sequenced was CD4+ T cells from blood. The TCR comes from a man aged 45-65 years in good health. The CDR3 DNA reads TGTGCCATCAAACCGGACAGCGGACAAGAGACCCAGTACTTC. This encodes CAIKPDSGQETQYF.